This TCR beta chain was identified in a study of T cell responses to AZD1222 COVID-19 vaccine. General study points: A reported finding is that nearly half of spike-specific TCRs target unmutated variant regions.

Turning to this clone: Its specificity is not known.

Some clones are missing from TCRdb's copy, which holds only in-frame ones; the method was immunoSEQ multiplex PCR. Here the sample spans about 49,000 clones, roughly 80% being singletons. Germline CDR1 reads MNHEY; CDR2 reads SVGAGI. The CDR3 is 14 amino acids. V lost 5 bases and J 1 base, leaving 11 bases between the germline ends. The chain carries TRBV6-5 and TRBJ1-1; weak D call: TRBD1 (5 bases). The sample consisted of peripheral blood, taken on day 0 of MenACWY control vaccination. This receptor was identified in an adult in good health. CDR3 sequence: CASSTGGKNTEAFF. The CDR3 DNA follows: TGTGCCAGCAGTACAGGCGGAAAGAACACTGAAGCTTTCTTT.